These T cell receptor beta chains were read from a single sample in a study of identifying expanded T cells in peripheral blood. TCRdb's table, derived via immunoSEQ multiplex PCR, lists solely in-frame clones and lacks some. The sample carries more than 55,000 clones, about 90% recorded once. Sequenced sample: blood. These receptors were taken from a person between 18 and 75 years old in good health. Both conserved end residues are part of each CDR3.

>TRBJ1-6|TRBV30
CAWNTAPGAHSPLHF
>TRBJ2-7|TRBV28
CASSPRTGIIYEQYF
>TRBJ1-5|TRBV28
CASQRGPRSYSNQPQHF
>TRBJ1-1|TRBV6-6
CASSSSGRRDNEAFF
>TRBJ2-1|TRBV30
CAWSVRTGEQFF
>TRBJ2-5|TRBV9
CASSVVGGGETQYF
>TRBJ2-7|TRBV14
CASTFSSGGYYEQYF
>TRBJ1-2|TRBV2
CASSEGDVSGYTF
>TRBJ1-1|TRBV6-6
CASSYGDGLEAFF
>TRBJ2-3|TRBV12-5
CASGSGSTDTQYF
>TRBJ2-3|TRBV7-2
CASSLVPSGSAVDTQYF
>TRBJ1-1|TRBV6-6
CASSSVLEAFF
>TRBJ1-5|TRBV7-9
CASSLVASNQPQHF
>TRBJ2-7|TRBV29-1
CSVEAGSYEQYF
>TRBJ2-6|TRBV28
CASSLVYEGADGANVLTF
>TRBJ2-3|TRBV27
CASSPGLSTDTQYF
>TRBJ2-2|TRBV6-6
CASSYSGGELFF
>TRBJ1-3|TRBV20-1
CSVQNGNTIYF
>TRBJ2-1|TRBV6-5
CASSRDAYNEQFF
>TRBJ1-4|TRBV4-3
CASSQGTGTGDEKLFF
>TRBJ1-5|TRBV6-5
CASSLGGAGQPQHF
>TRBJ2-3|TRBV2
CASSPSGGAITQYF
>TRBJ1-2|TRBV29-1
CSVSTGDYYGYTF
>TRBJ2-7|TRBV7-2
CASSLQLAYEQYF
>TRBJ2-7|TRBV5-8
CASSLRSSYEQYF
>TRBJ2-4|TRBV28
CASSVTSGRAKTKNIQYF
>TRBJ2-7|TRBV19
CASSIRGRAHEQYF
>TRBJ2-7|TRBV30
CAWSGLAGKAYEQYF
>TRBJ2-5|TRBV30
CAWDRKETQYF
>TRBJ1-2|TRBV2
CASSFDRGRDGYTF
>TRBJ2-5|TRBV7-2
CASSLDWAEETQYF
>TRBJ2-3|TRBV6-4
CASRPSGGASDTQYF